This record looks at one TCR beta chain sequence and its context. Its antigen is still unknown. Measured with immunoSEQ multiplex PCR; TCRdb has only the in-frame clones, and not every one. The sample lists 95,000 to 100,000 clones, more than 75% occurring once. This sample was included in a study of T cell responses to AZD1222 COVID-19 vaccine. Germline assignment: CDR1 SNHLY and CDR2 FYNNEI. The CDR3 consists of 12 residues. The V segment lost 8 bases and the J segment 5 bases; nucleotides outside the gene matches: 6. Whole-study findings and limits: The number of AZD1222 recipients seropositive at baseline was only five or six. Mostly white British, mostly female donors; authors suggested clonal diversity may be underestimated.

The TCR comes from an adult who received the AZD1222 COVID-19 vaccine. The specimen comprised peripheral blood, sampled 28 days after the second AZD1222 dose. The rearrangement links TRBV2 to TRBJ2-7; TRBD1 aligns across 7 bases. CDR3 coding DNA: TGTGCCAGCTCCCGGACAGGCAACGAGCAGTACTTC. This encodes CASSRTGNEQYF.